This T cell receptor beta chain was identified during a study of blood T cells in healthy people across ages. This clonotype was recorded once. The V segment lost 6 bases and the J segment 4 bases; nucleotides outside the gene matches: 15. Germline loops: CDR1 MDHEN, CDR2 SYDVKM. The CDR3 has 17 residues. A sample-barcoded 5' primer and a J-beta primer mix were used in a second PCR of about 6 to 12 cycles. Any given sample supplied a minimum of 2.5 million CDR3-containing paired-end reads. TCRdb ran MiXCR on the 5' RACE reads and lists one entry per CDR3 protein. The sample has roughly 680,000 distinct CDR3 sequences; around 48% are singletons.

The specimen was blood. The chain uses TRBV28 and TRBJ2-5, with 9 bases fitting TRBD2. This receptor was identified in a woman aged 60-70 years in good health. The CDR3 coding sequence is TGTGCCAGCAGCCCGAGCCGGGGAGCGGGAGGACGAGAGACCCAGTACTTC. Encoded protein: CASSPSRGAGGRETQYF. The full variable domain, rest sourced from reference TRBV28 and TRBJ2-5, is DVKVTQSSRYLVKRTGEKVFLECVQDMDHENMFWYRQDPGLGLRLIYFSYDVKMKEKGDIPEGYSVSREKKERFSLILESASTNQTSMYLCASSPSRGAGGRETQYFGPGTRLLVL.